Listed below are T cell receptor beta chains from one sample, sequenced in a study of blood T cell repertoires in COVID-19. TCRdb's table, derived via immunoSEQ multiplex PCR, lists solely in-frame clones and lacks some. The sample consists of fewer than 250,000 clones, roughly nine tenths of them appearing once. Source material: peripheral blood. These receptors were obtained from a man aged 35-49 years with acute or convalescent COVID-19. The CDR3 runs from the conserved cysteine through the conserved F or W. A D gene is named only where the DNA matches it firmly. Clone size is stated in some rows and not others, as once, few, many or a class when expanded.

few	TRBJ2-7	TRBV19	-	CASSMVDSISYEQYF	TGTGCCAGTAGTATGGTCGACAGCATCAGCTACGAGCAGTACTTC
-	TRBJ1-6	TRBV6-6	-	CASSYSGTHNSPLHF	TGTGCCAGCAGTTATTCAGGGACACATAATTCACCCCTCCACTTT
once	TRBJ2-5	TRBV7-8	-	CASSALNDGGQETQYF	TGTGCCAGCAGCGCCCTGAATGATGGAGGTCAAGAGACCCAGTACTTC
-	TRBJ1-4	TRBV28	-	CASMWGLRGEKLFF	TGTGCCAGCATGTGGGGACTCCGGGGTGAAAAACTGTTTTTT
-	TRBJ2-4	TRBV19	-	CASSMGPGAKNIQYF	TGTGCCAGTAGTATGGGCCCCGGAGCCAAAAACATTCAGTACTTC
-	TRBJ2-1	TRBV28	-	CASSFGLAEGNEQFF	TGTGCCAGCAGTTTTGGGCTAGCTGAGGGCAATGAGCAGTTCTTC
-	TRBJ1-2	TRBV3-1/TRBV3-2	-	CASSQGQNYGYTF	TGTGCCAGCAGCCAGGGGCAGAACTATGGCTACACCTTC
-	TRBJ1-6	TRBV4-1	-	CASSQGGGLEGSPLHF	TGCGCCAGCAGCCAGGGCGGGGGACTGGAAGGTTCACCCCTCCACTTT
-	TRBJ2-2	TRBV15	TRBD2	CATSSPGTSGVANTGELFF	TGTGCCACCAGCAGTCCCGGGACTAGCGGGGTCGCGAACACCGGGGAGCTGTTTTTT
-	TRBJ2-5	TRBV11-3	-	CASSFTGETQYF	TGTGCCAGCAGCTTTACGGGAGAGACCCAGTACTTC
-	TRBJ2-2	TRBV27	-	CASSSGMTTGELFF	TGTGCCAGCAGTTCAGGGATGACAACCGGGGAGCTGTTTTTT
-	TRBJ1-1	TRBV6-1	-	CASSEIRGNTEAFF	TGTGCCAGCAGTGAAATTCGGGGAAACACTGAAGCTTTCTTT
-	TRBJ2-3	TRBV6-2/TRBV6-3	TRBD2	CASSYELAGEDTQYF	TGTGCCAGCAGTTACGAGCTAGCGGGGGAAGATACGCAGTATTTT
-	TRBJ2-7	TRBV5-1	-	CASSLAGSYEQYF	TGCGCCAGCAGCTTAGCAGGTTCCTACGAGCAGTACTTC
once	TRBJ1-6	TRBV5-2	-	CASSIEGQGVGSSYNSPLHF	TGTGCCAGCAGCATCGAAGGACAGGGGGTTGGAAGCTCCTATAATTCACCCCTCCACTTT
-	TRBJ2-2	TRBV6-5	TRBD2	CASTTSGNTGELFF	TGTGCCAGCACAACTAGCGGGAACACCGGGGAGCTGTTTTTT
-	TRBJ2-7	TRBV4-1	-	CASTSGDGSYEQYF	TGCGCCAGCACCTCGGGGGACGGCTCCTACGAGCAGTACTTC
-	TRBJ2-3	TRBV30	TRBD2	CAWGTSGGDTQYF	TGTGCCTGGGGGACTAGTGGCGGAGATACGCAGTATTTT
-	TRBJ1-1	TRBV18	TRBD1	CASSLRTGNTEAFF	TGTGCCAGCTCACTAAGGACAGGGAACACTGAAGCTTTCTTT
-	TRBJ2-3	TRBV24-1	-	CATSDSLGVGGDTQYF	TGTGCCACCAGTGATTCCCTAGGTGTGGGAGGAGATACGCAGTATTTT
once	TRBJ2-5	TRBV9	TRBD1	CASSVAPGGQETQYF	TGTGCCAGCAGCGTAGCCCCAGGGGGCCAAGAGACCCAGTACTTC
-	TRBJ2-1	TRBV11-3	TRBD2	CASSSLTSVNEQFF	TGTGCCAGCAGCTCCCTGACTAGCGTAAATGAGCAGTTCTTC
-	TRBJ2-2	TRBV18	TRBD1	CASSPRDRGLSGTGELFF	TGTGCCAGCTCACCCCGGGACAGGGGGCTATCGGGCACCGGGGAGCTGTTTTTT
-	TRBJ2-3	TRBV6-1	-	CASREIQGSLGTDTQYF	TGTGCCAGCAGAGAAATACAGGGTAGTTTAGGCACAGATACGCAGTATTTT
once	TRBJ2-7	TRBV7-2	TRBD2	CASSQTSGPAYEQYF	TGTGCCAGCAGCCAAACTAGCGGTCCAGCCTACGAGCAGTACTTC
once	TRBJ1-3	TRBV20-1	-	CSSYSGNTIYF	TGCAGCTCTTACTCTGGAAACACCATATATTTT
-	TRBJ2-7	TRBV19	-	CASSILHREGPEQYF	TGTGCCAGTAGTATTCTCCACAGGGAAGGTCCCGAGCAGTACTTC
-	TRBJ1-3	TRBV7-2	-	CASSPSGTGNTIYF	TGTGCCAGCAGCCCGTCGGGAACCGGAAACACCATATATTTT
-	TRBJ2-5	TRBV9	TRBD1	CASSSWTGGLRETQYF	TGTGCCAGCAGCTCTTGGACAGGGGGCTTAAGGGAGACCCAGTACTTC
-	TRBJ1-1	TRBV18	-	CASSPVAGEDTEAFF	TGTGCCAGCTCACCCGTCGCGGGGGAGGACACTGAAGCTTTCTTT
-	TRBJ2-7	TRBV5-1	TRBD1	CASSLSRDSYEQYF	TGCGCCAGCAGCTTGTCCCGGGACAGCTACGAGCAGTACTTC